Each of the 10 T cell receptor beta chains below was sequenced from the same sample in a study of blood T cell repertoires in COVID-19. Sequenced by immunoSEQ multiplex PCR; TCRdb stores in-frame clones only, minus some. The top ten clones hold more than 1.5% of a sample with approximately 49,000 clones, around 83% of them seen once. The material sequenced was peripheral blood. The source is a man between 45 and 60 years old with acute or convalescent COVID-19.

The J gene is TRBJ1-2, the V gene TRBV10-3; 8 nucleotides line up with TRBD1. The CDR3 sequence is 14 residues long. V shed 10 bases, J shed 7 bases, and the junction held 14 bases outside the gene matches. Germline lookup yields CDR1 ENHRY and CDR2 SYGVKD. CDR3 coding DNA: TGTGCCACCGGGGGGACAGGCCAGGTCGGTGGCTACACCTTC. It translates to CATGGTGQVGGYTF.

This sequence joins TRBV28 and TRBJ2-2; 8 bases map to TRBD2. This CDR3 comprises 17 residues. The V and J ends lost 7 bases and 0 bases, in that order; junction bases with no gene match: 10. CDR1 and CDR2 (germline): MDHEN, SYDVKM. CDR3 sequence (DNA): TGTGCCAGCAAACATGTTTGGGGACTAGCGAACACCGGGGAGCTGTTTTTT. Residues: CASKHVWGLANTGELFF.

The rearrangement uses TRBV12-1 and TRBJ2-6; TRBD1 is the table's D call and was not checked against the DNA. TRBV12-1 is annotated as a pseudogene. The CDR3 length is 20 residues. CDR3: CASSTTEEGTETSGANVLTF. The DNA of the CDR3 is TGTGCCAGCAGCACCACTGAAGAGGGGACAGAGACCTCTGGGGCCAACGTCCTGACTTTC.

This chain uses TRBV19 with TRBJ2-5; no clear D. The CDR3 loop spans 14 amino acids. Germline V CDR1 and CDR2: LNHDA, SQIVND (reference sequence). Trimming removed 3 bases at V and 1 base at J, with 9 bases between. The CDR3 here is CASSIVNSQETQYF. CDR3 in DNA: TGTGCCAGTAGTATCGTCAACAGCCAAGAGACCCAGTACTTC.

The chain joins TRBV15 to TRBJ1-4; D uncertain. This CDR3 has 14 amino acids. CDR1 is LNHNV and CDR2 is YYDKDF in the germline V gene (reference sequence). V lost 1 base and J lost 8, with 11 bases in between. The CDR3 DNA reads as TGTGCCACCAGCAGAGGTAAAAAGGAGGAAAAACTGTTTTTT. This gives the protein CATSRGKKEEKLFF. The full variable domain, in which reference TRBV15 and TRBJ1-4 provide the parts outside the CDR3, is DAMVIQNPRYQVTQFGKPVTLSCSQTLNHNVMYWYQQKSSQAPKLLFHYYDKDFNNEADTPDNFQSRRPNTSFCFLDIRSPGLGDTAMYLCATSRGKKEEKLFFGSGTQLSVL.

V gene TRBV7-2 combines with J gene TRBJ2-5; TRBD2 matches 10 bases. Germline V gene lookup returns CDR1 SGHTA and CDR2 FQGNSA. This CDR3 has 15 amino acids. The V gene end was trimmed by 2 bases and the J gene end by 5 bases; junction bases not matched to a gene: 5. CDR3 sequence reads: CASSLPSGGAETQYF. For the CDR3, the DNA is TGTGCCAGCAGCTTACCCAGCGGGGGGGCGGAGACCCAGTACTTC.

The chain carries TRBV15 and TRBJ1-1, with unresolved D. The V end lost 5 bases, the J end lost 3 bases, and 10 bases lay between the germline ends. This CDR3 is built from 13 residues. Germline loops: CDR1 LNHNV, CDR2 YYDKDF (reference sequence). The CDR3 DNA reads TGTGCCACCAGCCGACGAAGCGACACTGAAGCTTTCTTT. This gives the protein CATSRRSDTEAFF. Looking up the rest from reference TRBV15 and TRBJ1-1 gives the full variable domain: DAMVIQNPRYQVTQFGKPVTLSCSQTLNHNVMYWYQQKSSQAPKLLFHYYDKDFNNEADTPDNFQSRRPNTSFCFLDIRSPGLGDTAMYLCATSRRSDTEAFFGQGTRLTVV.

The chain employs TRBV11-2 and TRBJ1-6, with D unclear. Germline V lookup: CDR1 SGHAT, CDR2 FQNNGV. Trimming took 5 bases from V and 9 from J, leaving 5 bases between them. The CDR3 spans 11 residues. The CDR3 sequence: CASSPLSPLHF. The CDR3 DNA sequence: TGTGCCAGCAGCCCACTTTCACCCCTCCACTTT.

The chain is built from TRBV11-3 and TRBJ2-1, with 7 bases lining up with TRBD2. Germline V CDR1 and CDR2: SGHNT, YENEEA. The CDR3 covers 14 residues. Trimming at V came to 4 bases and at J to 6 bases, leaving 6 bases not matched to a gene. CDR3 region: CASSSSTSRNEQFF. The CDR3 DNA follows: TGTGCCAGCAGCTCCTCGACTAGCCGCAATGAGCAGTTCTTC.

This sequence joins TRBV4-3 and TRBJ1-2; D call uncertain. The CDR3 length is 16 residues. Trimming pared 1 base from V and 4 bases from J, leaving 16 bases between. Germline CDR1 LGHNA, CDR2 YSLEER. The CDR3 nucleotides read TGCGCCAGCAGCCAAGCGGGAGCCGGCAGGATCTATGGCTACACCTTC. Translating it yields CASSQAGAGRIYGYTF.